Described below is a single T cell receptor (beta chain) sequence and its context. What it recognizes is unknown. Negative isolation yielded CD4+ and CD8+ T cells, and FACS enriched TEMRA cells. Reverse transcription of roughly 0.5 to 1 ug RNA was carried out with random hexamers. One entry per CDR3 protein results from TCRdb running MiXCR on the immunoSEQ multiplex PCR reads. The data contain some 200,000 distinct CDR3 sequences, approximately 95% of them singletons. This entry comes from a study of CD8 T cells in Susac syndrome. Whole-study findings and limits: The relatively small number of individuals in the TCR sequencing and HLA analysis was acknowledged by the study.

CDR1 and CDR2 from the germline V gene are GTSNPN and SVGIG (reference sequence). The CDR3 extends over 14 amino acids. Trimming removed 3 bases from V and 2 bases from J; junction bases left unmatched: 4. The J gene is TRBJ2-1, the V gene TRBV30, with 7 bases matching TRBD1. What was sequenced was CD4+ T cells from PBMCs. The clonotype comes from a human donor with multiple sclerosis. The CDR3 DNA follows: TGTGCCTGGAGGACACAGGGGCCCTACAATGAGCAGTTCTTC. It yields the protein CAWRTQGPYNEQFF.